The 5 T cell receptor beta chains presented below share a single source sample, sequenced in a study of shared clonotypes between healthy human individuals. Sequencing was performed with immunoSEQ multiplex PCR; in TCRdb, only in-frame clones are kept and a portion is missing. Of 2 million to 3 million clones in the sample, roughly 93% are singletons; the top ten hold approximately 0.35%. What was sequenced was naive CD4+ T cells from PBMCs. Subset here: CD45RA+ positively selected. Receptors originate from a man between 18 and 29 years old in good health. Some clones in this sample may be carry-over from other donors' samples.

The chain links TRBV28 to TRBJ2-7, with TRBD1 matching 11 bases. Trimming at V came to 6 bases and at J to 1 base, leaving 5 bases not matched to a gene. The CDR3 runs 15 residues. CDR1 is MDHEN, CDR2 SYDVKM, per germline. The CDR3 sequence is CASRTRDRGSYEQYF. The CDR3 coding sequence is TGTGCCAGCAGAACCCGGGACAGGGGGTCCTACGAGCAGTACTTC.

The chain combines TRBV27 with TRBJ2-2; 8 bases are a match to TRBD1. The V gene's germline CDR1 is MNHEY and CDR2 SMNVEV (reference sequence). The J segment lost 5 bases and the V segment lost 7 bases, leaving 12 bases of the junction unmatched. This CDR3 has 16 amino acids. The CDR3 loop is CASMTGELSRTGELFF. DNA of the CDR3: TGTGCCAGCATGACAGGGGAATTGAGTAGGACCGGGGAGCTGTTTTTT.

The V call is TRBV10-3, the J call TRBJ1-5, with D possibly matching TRBD1 (5 bases). V was clipped by 6 bases and J by 3 bases, with 15 bases between them. CDR3 length: 15 amino acids. Germline values: CDR1 ENHRY, CDR2 SYGVKD. The CDR3 loop is CAISSPGTLNQPQHF. Here the CDR3 DNA reads TGTGCCATCAGCTCCCCCGGGACCCTCAATCAGCCCCAGCATTTT.

This chain connects TRBV13 to TRBJ2-3; D unclear. Germline V CDR1 and CDR2: PRHDT, FYEKMQ (reference sequence). V was trimmed by 3 bases and J by 4 bases, leaving 11 bases between them. This CDR3 is 14 amino acids long. The CDR3 sequence is CASSFSSGADTQYF. The CDR3 bases are TGTGCCAGCAGCTTTAGTTCTGGAGCAGATACGCAGTATTTT.

About this clone itself: The same CDR3 can be traced to other DNA sequences in this sample. This chain joins TRBV5-1 and TRBJ2-7; 10 bases fit TRBD1. The J segment lost 0 bases and the V segment lost 0 bases, leaving 3 bases of the junction unmatched. This CDR3 is built from 16 residues. The germline V gene encodes CDR1 SGHRS and CDR2 YFSETQ. In nucleotides, the CDR3 is TGCGCCAGCAGCTTGGCGGGACAGGGGAACTCCTACGAGCAGTACTTC. Protein sequence: CASSLAGQGNSYEQYF.